The present entry profiles one T cell receptor (beta chain) with its context. Its antigen is still unknown. This specimen belongs to a study of T cell responses to AZD1222 COVID-19 vaccine. Broader study findings: Dominant CD4 TCR responses targeted spike regions 160-218 and 743-854.

The germline V and J ends were trimmed by 0 bases and 4 bases, with 9 bases remaining between them. This CDR3 has 14 residues. Germline V gene lookup returns CDR1 MNHEY and CDR2 SVGAGI. Assay: immunoSEQ multiplex PCR; the TCRdb copy retains only in-frame clones and omits some. Altogether 150,000 to 200,000 clones are present, roughly 94% being singletons, with the ten largest covering 1.1%. The chain uses TRBV6-5 and TRBJ1-1; no definite D call. Here the sequenced sample was peripheral blood, taken 28 days after the second AZD1222 dose. The sequence was obtained from an adult who received the AZD1222 COVID-19 vaccine. The chain's CDR3 is CASSYSGEATEAFF. The CDR3 coding sequence is TGTGCCAGCAGTTACTCCGGGGAGGCCACTGAAGCTTTCTTT.